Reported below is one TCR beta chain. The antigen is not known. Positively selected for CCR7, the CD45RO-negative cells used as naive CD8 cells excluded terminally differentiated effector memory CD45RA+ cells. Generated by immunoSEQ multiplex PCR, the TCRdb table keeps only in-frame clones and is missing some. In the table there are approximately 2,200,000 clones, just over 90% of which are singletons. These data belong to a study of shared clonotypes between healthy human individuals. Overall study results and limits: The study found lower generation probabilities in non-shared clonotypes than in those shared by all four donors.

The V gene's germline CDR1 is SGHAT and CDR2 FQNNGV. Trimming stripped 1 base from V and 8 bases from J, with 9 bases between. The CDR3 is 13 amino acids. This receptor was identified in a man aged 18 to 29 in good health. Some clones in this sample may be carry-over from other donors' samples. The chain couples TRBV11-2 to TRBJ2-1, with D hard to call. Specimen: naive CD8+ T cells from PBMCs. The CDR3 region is CASSLADSHEQFF. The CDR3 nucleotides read TGTGCCAGCAGCTTAGCAGATAGCCATGAGCAGTTCTTC. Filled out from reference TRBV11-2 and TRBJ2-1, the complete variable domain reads EAGVAQSPRYKIIEKRQSVAFWCNPISGHATLYWYQQILGQGPKLLIQFQNNGVVDDSQLPKDRFSAERLKGVDSTLKIQPAKLEDSAVYLCASSLADSHEQFFGPGTRLTVL.